These T cell receptor beta chains were read from a single sample in a study of cytomegalovirus exposure and HLA in healthy donors. The assay was immunoSEQ multiplex PCR, and TCRdb's table has in-frame clones only and misses some. The table has about 120,000 clones, 60% to 85% seen once. The sample was PBMCs. These receptors came from a woman aged 25-40 years in good health and CMV-seropositive. Each CDR3 is given with its conserved first and last residue.

J,V,length,CDR3
TRBJ1-4,TRBV6-6,16,CASSYSGQGGGEKLFF
TRBJ2-5,TRBV7-9,14,CASSPGGRQETQYF
TRBJ1-1,TRBV9,13,CASSVTENTEAFF
TRBJ2-1,TRBV6-6,15,CASSLGTSGYNEQFF
TRBJ2-5,TRBV28,10,CATGPETQYF
TRBJ2-3,TRBV11-1,14,CASSLGVAGDTQYF
TRBJ2-6,TRBV5-1,15,CASSLGGPGANVLTF
TRBJ2-3,TRBV21-1,17,CASSKEGLAGDTDTQYF
TRBJ1-5,TRBV19,16,CASSIGGRGSDQPQHF
TRBJ2-1,TRBV2,13,CASEPTRGGVPFF
TRBJ2-7,TRBV10-3,15,CAISGGLQGASEQYF
TRBJ1-5,TRBV30,12,CAWSTGYQPQHF
TRBJ1-1,TRBV9,14,CASSVVGDRTEAFF
TRBJ2-3,TRBV5-1,12,CASSFGTDTQYF
TRBJ2-7,TRBV6-6,11,CASSRDNEQYF
TRBJ1-6,TRBV7-9,15,CASSLAVEFNSPLHF